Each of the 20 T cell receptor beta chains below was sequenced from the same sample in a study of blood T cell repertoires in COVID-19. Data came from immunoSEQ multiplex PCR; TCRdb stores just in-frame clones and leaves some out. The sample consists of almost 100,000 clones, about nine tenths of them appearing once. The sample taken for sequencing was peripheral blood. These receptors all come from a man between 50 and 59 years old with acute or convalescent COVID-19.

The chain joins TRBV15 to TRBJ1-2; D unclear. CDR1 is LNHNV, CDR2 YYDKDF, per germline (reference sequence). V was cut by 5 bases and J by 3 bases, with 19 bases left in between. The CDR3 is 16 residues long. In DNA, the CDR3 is TGTGCCACCAGCCCTGGCCCAGACACGGGATACTATGGCTACACCTTC. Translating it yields CATSPGPDTGYYGYTF. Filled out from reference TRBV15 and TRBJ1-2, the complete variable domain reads DAMVIQNPRYQVTQFGKPVTLSCSQTLNHNVMYWYQQKSSQAPKLLFHYYDKDFNNEADTPDNFQSRRPNTSFCFLDIRSPGLGDTAMYLCATSPGPDTGYYGYTFGSGTRLTVV.

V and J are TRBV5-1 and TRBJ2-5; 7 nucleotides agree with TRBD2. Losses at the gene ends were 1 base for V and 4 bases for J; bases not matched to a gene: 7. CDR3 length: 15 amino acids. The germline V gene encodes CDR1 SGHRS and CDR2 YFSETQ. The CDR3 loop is CASSLMTPGGETQYF. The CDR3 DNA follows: TGCGCCAGCAGCTTGATGACTCCGGGGGGAGAGACCCAGTACTTC.

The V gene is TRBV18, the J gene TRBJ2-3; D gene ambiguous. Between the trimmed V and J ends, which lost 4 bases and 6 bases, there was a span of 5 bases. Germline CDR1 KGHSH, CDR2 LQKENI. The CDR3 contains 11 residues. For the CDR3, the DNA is TGTGCCAGCTCACGCGTGGATACGCAGTATTTT. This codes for CASSRVDTQYF.

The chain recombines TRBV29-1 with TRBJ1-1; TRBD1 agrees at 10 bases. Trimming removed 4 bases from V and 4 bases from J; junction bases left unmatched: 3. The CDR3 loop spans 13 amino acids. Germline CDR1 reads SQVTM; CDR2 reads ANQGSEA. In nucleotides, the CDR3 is TGCAGCGTTGTAGACAGGGGGCTCACTGAAGCTTTCTTT. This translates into CSVVDRGLTEAFF.

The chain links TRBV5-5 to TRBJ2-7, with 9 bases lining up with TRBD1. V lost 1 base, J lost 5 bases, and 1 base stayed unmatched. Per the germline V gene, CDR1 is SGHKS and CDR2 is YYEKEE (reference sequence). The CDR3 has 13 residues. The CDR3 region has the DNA TGTGCCAGCAGCTTGTGGGACAGGGACGAGCAGTACTTC. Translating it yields CASSLWDRDEQYF.

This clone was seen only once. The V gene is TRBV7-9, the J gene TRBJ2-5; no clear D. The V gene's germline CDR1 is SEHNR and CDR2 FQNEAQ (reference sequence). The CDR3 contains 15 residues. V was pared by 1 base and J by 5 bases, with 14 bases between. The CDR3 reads CASSLGLVARETQYF. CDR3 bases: TGTGCCAGCAGCTTAGGTCTAGTAGCCCGGGAGACCCAGTACTTC. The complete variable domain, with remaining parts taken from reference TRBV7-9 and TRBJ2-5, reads DTGVSQNPRHKITKRGQNVTFRCDPISEHNRLYWYRQTLGQGPEFLTYFQNEAQLEKSRLLSDRFSAERPKGSFSTLEIQRTEQGDSAMYLCASSLGLVARETQYFGPGTRLLVL.

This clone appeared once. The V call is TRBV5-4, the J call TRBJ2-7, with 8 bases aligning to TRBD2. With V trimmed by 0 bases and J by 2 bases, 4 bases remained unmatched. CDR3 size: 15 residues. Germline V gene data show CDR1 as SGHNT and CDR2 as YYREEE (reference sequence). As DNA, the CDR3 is TGTGCCAGCAGCTTGGGTGGGACTAGAGCCTACGAGCAGTACTTC. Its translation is CASSLGGTRAYEQYF.

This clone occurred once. The CDR3 loop reads CASSPPQGTEKLFF. CDR3 nucleotide sequence: TGTGCCAGCAGCCCCCCACAGGGCACTGAAAAACTGTTTTTT. This chain joins TRBV5-5 and TRBJ1-4; D might be TRBD1 (6 bases). The CDR3 runs 14 residues. Germline assignment: CDR1 SGHKS and CDR2 YYEKEE (reference sequence). The V and J ends lost 4 bases and 7 bases respectively, with 14 bases between them.

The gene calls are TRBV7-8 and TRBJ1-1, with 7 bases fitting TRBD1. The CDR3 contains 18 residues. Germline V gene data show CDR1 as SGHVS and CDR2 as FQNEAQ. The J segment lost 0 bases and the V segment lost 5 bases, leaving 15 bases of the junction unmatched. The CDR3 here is CASSPGQYNLIMNTEAFF. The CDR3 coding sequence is TGTGCCAGCAGCCCGGGACAGTATAATCTTATAATGAACACTGAAGCTTTCTTT.

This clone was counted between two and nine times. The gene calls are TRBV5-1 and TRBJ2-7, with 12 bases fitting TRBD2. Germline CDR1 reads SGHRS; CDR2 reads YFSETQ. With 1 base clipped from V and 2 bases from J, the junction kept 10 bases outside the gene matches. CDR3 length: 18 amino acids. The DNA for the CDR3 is TGCGCCAGCAGCTTGTGGACTAGCGGGACCTCCTTAACCTACGAGCAGTACTTC. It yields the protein CASSLWTSGTSLTYEQYF.

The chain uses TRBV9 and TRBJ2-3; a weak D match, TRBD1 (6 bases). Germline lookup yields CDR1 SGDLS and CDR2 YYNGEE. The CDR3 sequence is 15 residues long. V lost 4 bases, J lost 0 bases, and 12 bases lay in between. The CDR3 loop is CASSSTTGSTDTQYF. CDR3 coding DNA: TGTGCCAGCAGCTCGACAACAGGGAGCACAGATACGCAGTATTTT.

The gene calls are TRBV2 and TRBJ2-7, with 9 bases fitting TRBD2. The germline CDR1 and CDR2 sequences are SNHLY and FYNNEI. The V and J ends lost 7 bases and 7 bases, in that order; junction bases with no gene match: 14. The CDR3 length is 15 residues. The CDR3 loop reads CASTAFRGRAREQYF. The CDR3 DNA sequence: TGTGCCAGCACTGCGTTTCGCGGGAGGGCTCGGGAGCAGTACTTC.

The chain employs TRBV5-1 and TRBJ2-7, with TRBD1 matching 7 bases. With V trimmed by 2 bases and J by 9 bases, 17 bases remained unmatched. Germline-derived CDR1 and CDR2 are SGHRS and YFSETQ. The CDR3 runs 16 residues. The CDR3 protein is CASSFYGRDSRNVQYF. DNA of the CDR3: TGCGCCAGCAGCTTCTATGGTCGGGACAGCCGAAATGTGCAGTACTTC.

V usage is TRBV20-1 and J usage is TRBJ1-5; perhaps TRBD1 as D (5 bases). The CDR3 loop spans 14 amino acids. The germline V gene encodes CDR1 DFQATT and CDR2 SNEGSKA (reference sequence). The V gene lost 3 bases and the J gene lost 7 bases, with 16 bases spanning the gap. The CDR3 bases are TGCAGTGCTAGTGGTGGGGGGGGAACGCAGCCCCAGCATTTT. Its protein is CSASGGGGTQPQHF.

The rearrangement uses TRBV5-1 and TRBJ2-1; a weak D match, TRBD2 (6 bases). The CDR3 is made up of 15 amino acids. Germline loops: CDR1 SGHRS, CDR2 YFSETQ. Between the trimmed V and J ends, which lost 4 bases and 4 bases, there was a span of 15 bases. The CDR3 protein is CASSGVGSGYNEQFF. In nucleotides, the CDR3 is TGCGCCAGCAGCGGGGTCGGGAGTGGGTACAATGAGCAGTTCTTC.

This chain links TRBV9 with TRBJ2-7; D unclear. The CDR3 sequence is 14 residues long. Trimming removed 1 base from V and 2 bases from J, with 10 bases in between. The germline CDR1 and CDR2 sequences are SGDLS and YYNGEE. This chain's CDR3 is CASSVTPRTYEQYF. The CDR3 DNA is TGTGCCAGCAGCGTAACCCCCAGAACCTACGAGCAGTACTTC.

CDR3 loop: CASSDQGPGELFF. CDR3 bases: TGTGCCAGCAGTGACCAGGGGCCCGGGGAGCTGTTTTTT. This rearrangement joins TRBV2 to TRBJ2-2; the D gene is possibly TRBD1 (6 bases). V was shortened by 3 bases and J by 6 bases, with 8 bases between the two germline ends. Per germline, CDR1 SNHLY and CDR2 FYNNEI. CDR3 length: 13 amino acids.

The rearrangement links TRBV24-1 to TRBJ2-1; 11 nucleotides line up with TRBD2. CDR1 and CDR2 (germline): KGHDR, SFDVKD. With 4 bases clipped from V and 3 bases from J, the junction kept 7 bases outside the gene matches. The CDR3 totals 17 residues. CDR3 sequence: CATSDPGTSGVYNEQFF. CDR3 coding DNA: TGTGCCACCAGTGACCCCGGGACTAGCGGAGTCTACAATGAGCAGTTCTTC.

The CDR3 sequence: CASSQVGGWARMNTEAFF. The CDR3, as DNA: TGCGCCAGCAGCCAAGTTGGGGGGTGGGCAAGAATGAACACTGAAGCTTTCTTT. V gene TRBV4-1 combines with J gene TRBJ1-1; D possibly corresponds to TRBD1 (5 bases). V was cut by 1 base and J by 0 bases, with 18 bases left in between. This CDR3 is 18 amino acids long. Per the germline V gene, CDR1 is MGHRA and CDR2 is YSYEKL.

The CDR3: CASSTGQGVFGYTF. The DNA of the CDR3 is TGTGCCAGTAGTACGGGACAGGGAGTTTTTGGCTACACCTTC. The chain carries TRBV19 and TRBJ1-2; 9 nucleotides agree with TRBD1. CDR1 is LNHDA and CDR2 is SQIVND in the germline V gene (reference sequence). Trimming at V came to 4 bases and at J to 7 bases, leaving 7 bases not matched to a gene. The CDR3 runs to 14 residues.